These 2 T cell receptor beta chains were sequenced from one sample in a study of CD8 T cells in Susac syndrome. RNA was extracted with the RNeasy kit, and a quantity of about 0.45 to 1 ug was reverse transcribed using random hexamers. TCRdb passed the immunoSEQ multiplex PCR reads through MiXCR, listing each CDR3 protein once. The repertoire includes under 250,000 distinct CDR3 sequences, approximately 94% of them detected once, and around 0.15% sits in the top ten. Sequencing input: CD4+ T cells from PBMCs. These receptors were taken from a human donor with Susac syndrome.

This chain links TRBV20-1 with TRBJ1-2, with D unresolved. V lost 2 bases, J lost 8 bases, and 12 bases lay in between. The CDR3 totals 12 residues. Germline values: CDR1 DFQATT, CDR2 SNEGSKA (reference sequence). This CDR3 reads CSARWGAGGYTF. The CDR3 nucleotides are TGCAGTGCTAGATGGGGAGCTGGCGGCTACACCTTC.

This chain joins TRBV15 and TRBJ1-6; D is perhaps TRBD1 (5 bases). V was pared by 0 bases and J by 8 bases, with 11 bases between. Germline loops: CDR1 LNHNV, CDR2 YYDKDF (reference sequence). The CDR3 is 15 residues long. The CDR3, as DNA: TGTGCCACCAGCAGAGATATAGGGGTCGATTCACCCCTCCACTTT. Its translation is CATSRDIGVDSPLHF.